This TCR beta chain originates from a study of T cell repertoires in cytomegalovirus infection. Study-level findings and limits: CMV-specific TCR beta clonotypes restricted by HLA-C dominated the ex vivo response.

TCRdb re-analysed the reads in MiXCR, keeping a single row per CDR3 protein. The table records roughly 600,000 distinct CDR3 sequences, about 24% of them present only once. The CDR3 extends over 17 amino acids. The V gene end was trimmed by 4 bases and the J gene end by 2 bases; junction bases not matched to a gene: 7. Per the germline V gene, CDR1 is MNHEY and CDR2 is SVGEGT. A remark on this clonotype: Its antigen is undetermined.

Input material: CD8+ T cells from PBMCs. The sequence was collected from a human donor in good health (CMV status not recorded). Some clones in this sample may be carry-over from other donors' samples. The chain carries TRBV6-2 or TRBV6-3 and TRBJ2-1; TRBD2 matches 11 bases. In DNA form, the CDR3 reads TGTGCCAGCAGTTCCTGGACTAGCGGGCTACCCTACAATGAGCAGTTCTTC. Its translation is CASSSWTSGLPYNEQFF.